The T cell receptor (beta chain) under discussion was sequenced for a study of blood T cell repertoires in COVID-19 (dated by TCRdb to about 2020). Background on the whole study: Collaborator samples came from the United States, Italy and Spain and covered acute and convalescent phases of COVID-19. The prospective study material was composed of cDNA or gDNA derived from T cells, B-cell-depleted T cells, or PBMCs. Nearly every sample came with metadata listing a de-identified subject ID, COVID-19 status, age in years and sex. The repertoires were made available in a free public database intended to serve as a resource for research on the immune response to SARS-CoV-2. The samples were drawn from the first 160 participants of the ongoing ImmuneRACE study and from roughly 1,300 subjects provided by 6 global collaborators. Where available, HLA class I and class II types were obtained from metadata supplied by the sample provider rather than from assay-based typing. The dataset comprised deeply sampled blood TCRbeta repertoires from subjects exposed to, actively infected with, or recovered from COVID-19. The research as a whole found: Clinical and demographic metadata were provided uncurated, with the amount varying by source and participant.

TCRbeta CDR3 regions were amplified from genomic DNA by means of the immunoSEQ Assay, a bias-controlled multiplex PCR. Processing in the source paper ran as follows. Nucleated cell counts per sample were estimated from amplification of reference gene primers within the assay. To quantify the absolute abundance of each unique TCRbeta CDR3 rearrangement, sequence reads were collapsed and filtered. For each sample, productive Simpson clonality was calculated as the square root of Simpson's diversity index over productive rearrangements. The table was pulled from immuneACCESS by TCRdb, which kept in-frame rearrangements only. Such tables lose some clones; where checked, under half of the loss comes from unresolved V genes, and the rest has no known cause. The V and J calls and the clone size are those of that table, but D and trimming were determined from the DNA. The sample table holds about 68,000 clones, of which 87% were seen once. The ten largest clones take up roughly 3.1% of the sample.

One collaborating source in Seattle enrolled patients while the patients were actively infected and followed the patients over time throughout the course of disease. Collaborating institutions collected whole blood in K2EDTA tubes following their own protocols. For TCRbeta analysis, collaborators shipped samples in one of three forms: frozen whole blood, isolated PBMCs, or DNA extracted from either of those sample types. A remark on this clone: Its target antigen remains unknown. The sample holds no much larger clone one base away, and base qualities are not on file.

Relative to germline, V is 4 bases shorter and J is 7 bases shorter, with 21 bases between their ends. The CDR3 spans 16 residues, from the cysteine through the phenylalanine. The only DNA kept is the CDR3, 48 bases in frame from the first base. CDR1 and CDR2, looked up from the germline V gene, are SGDLS and YYNGEE. This sequence originates from a woman in her fifties or sixties with COVID-19, enrolled during active disease. The material sequenced was peripheral blood. The chain couples TRBV9 to TRBJ2-1; the D gene is perhaps TRBD1, on 8 matching bases. The DNA is as follows: TGTGCCAGCAGCATTTATGGACAGGGAGGGGGGAATGAGCAGTTCTTC. Translation gives CASSIYGQGGGNEQFF.